This record covers a single T cell receptor beta chain. Original analysis: Researchers report that nucleated cell counts were estimated from reference gene primer amplification. The data were produced by immunoSEQ multiplex PCR, yet TCRdb's version contains in-frame clones alone and is incomplete. V, J and clone size reflect that table, while D and trimming were determined from the DNA. In the table there are roughly 110,000 clones, approximately 89% of which are singletons. The data are from a study of blood T cell repertoires in COVID-19. On the study more broadly: Researchers got acute and convalescent COVID-19 samples from the United States, Italy and Spain. Sample material is recorded as cDNA or gDNA derived from T cells, B-cell-depleted T cells, or PBMCs.

J was trimmed by 0 bases and V by 2 bases; bases with no gene match: 0. Germline V gene data show CDR1 as LGHNA and CDR2 as YSLEER. The CDR3 loop spans 15 amino acids. The genes are TRBV4-3 and TRBJ2-2, with 7 bases matching TRBD1. The source of this sequence is a man aged 45-60 years with active or convalescent COVID-19. Sequencing was done on a sample of peripheral blood. The CDR3 DNA is TGCGCCAGCAGCCAACAGGGGGCGAACACCGGGGAGCTGTTTTTT. Amino acid sequence: CASSQQGANTGELFF.